What follows describes a single TCR beta chain. This CDR3 is built from 16 residues. The germline CDR1 and CDR2 sequences are LNHDA and SQIVND (reference sequence). Deletions cut 8 bases from V and 0 bases from J, with 16 bases between. The record originates from a study of blood T cell repertoires in COVID-19. Overall study context: Collection of acute and convalescent COVID-19 samples took place in the United States, Italy and Spain. From T cells, B-cell-depleted T cells, or PBMCs came the material, which was cDNA or gDNA.

In the study's own analysis: Nucleated cell counts were estimated from reference gene primer amplification. The data were produced by immunoSEQ multiplex PCR, yet TCRdb's version contains in-frame clones alone and is incomplete. The V and J calls and the clone size are those of that table, but D and trimming were determined from the DNA. The data contain 55,000 to 90,000 clones, approximately 92% of them singletons. The source of this sequence is a human donor with active COVID-19. The donor label of this sample is uncertain. V usage is TRBV19 and J usage is TRBJ2-2, with D tentatively TRBD2 (6 bases). Sequencing was done on a sample of peripheral blood. The chain's CDR3 is CASLGGTLANTGELFF. The CDR3 DNA sequence: TGTGCCAGTTTGGGCGGGACCTTGGCGAACACCGGGGAGCTGTTTTTT.